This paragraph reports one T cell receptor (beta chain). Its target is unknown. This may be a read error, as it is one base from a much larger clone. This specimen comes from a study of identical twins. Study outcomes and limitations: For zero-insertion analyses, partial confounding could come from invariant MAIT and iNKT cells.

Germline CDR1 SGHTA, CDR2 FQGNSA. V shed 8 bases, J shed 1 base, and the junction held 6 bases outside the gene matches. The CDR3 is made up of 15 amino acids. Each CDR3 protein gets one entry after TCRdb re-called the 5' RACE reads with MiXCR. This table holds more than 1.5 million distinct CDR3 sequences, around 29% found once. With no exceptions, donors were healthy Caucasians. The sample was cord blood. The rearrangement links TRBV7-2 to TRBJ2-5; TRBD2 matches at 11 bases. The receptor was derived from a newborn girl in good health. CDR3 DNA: TGTGCCAGCGGTAAACTAGCGGGGGCCCAAGAGACCCAGTACTTC. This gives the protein CASGKLAGAQETQYF. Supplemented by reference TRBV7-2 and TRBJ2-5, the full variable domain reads GAGVSQSPSNKVTEKGKDVELRCDPISGHTALYWYRQSLGQGLEFLIYFQGNSAPDKSGLPSDRFSAERTGGSVSTLTIQRTQQEDSAVYLCASGKLAGAQETQYFGPGTRLLVL.